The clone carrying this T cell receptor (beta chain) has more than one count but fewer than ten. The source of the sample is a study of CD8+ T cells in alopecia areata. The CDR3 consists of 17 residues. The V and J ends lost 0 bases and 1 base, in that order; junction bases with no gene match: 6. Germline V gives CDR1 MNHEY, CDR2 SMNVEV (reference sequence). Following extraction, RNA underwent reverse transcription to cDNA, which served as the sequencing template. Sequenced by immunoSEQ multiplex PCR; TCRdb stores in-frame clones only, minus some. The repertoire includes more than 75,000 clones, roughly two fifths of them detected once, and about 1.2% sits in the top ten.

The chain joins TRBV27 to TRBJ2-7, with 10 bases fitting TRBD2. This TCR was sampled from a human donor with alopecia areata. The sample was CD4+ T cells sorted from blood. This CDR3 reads CASSLSRLAGGSYEQYF. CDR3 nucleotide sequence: TGTGCCAGCAGTTTATCGAGACTAGCGGGCGGTTCCTACGAGCAGTACTTC.